This T cell receptor (beta chain) emerged from a study of beta chain features in type 1 diabetes. Study details: On cell yields, gender and age, patients and healthy donors were similar.

Study-wide results and caveats: Shorter templates might be favored by PCR, and equally so in patients and in controls.

Turning to this clone: No antigen is known for it.

A CD45RO/CCR7/CD25/CD127/CD95/CD27 panel sorted naive, central memory, regulatory and stem cell-like memory CD4+ cells. Sequencing targeted expressed TCRB transcripts, as all isolated RNA had been reverse transcribed. The read count averaged around 3.6 million across naive, central memory and regulatory T cell samples. The assay was immunoSEQ multiplex PCR, and TCRdb's table has in-frame clones only and misses some. The sample holds 400,000 to 600,000 clones, approximately 28% seen once. The sequenced material came from naive CD4+ T cells from blood. This receptor was obtained from a man aged 18 to 29 in good health.

CDR3 loop: CASSLKGGSYEQYF. The CDR3 bases are TGCGCCAGCAGCTTGAAAGGCGGCTCCTACGAGCAGTACTTC. J is TRBJ2-7 and V is TRBV5-1; D remains ambiguous. Germline V lookup: CDR1 SGHRS, CDR2 YFSETQ. The CDR3 runs 14 residues. V was cut by 1 base and J by 0 bases, with 8 bases left in between.